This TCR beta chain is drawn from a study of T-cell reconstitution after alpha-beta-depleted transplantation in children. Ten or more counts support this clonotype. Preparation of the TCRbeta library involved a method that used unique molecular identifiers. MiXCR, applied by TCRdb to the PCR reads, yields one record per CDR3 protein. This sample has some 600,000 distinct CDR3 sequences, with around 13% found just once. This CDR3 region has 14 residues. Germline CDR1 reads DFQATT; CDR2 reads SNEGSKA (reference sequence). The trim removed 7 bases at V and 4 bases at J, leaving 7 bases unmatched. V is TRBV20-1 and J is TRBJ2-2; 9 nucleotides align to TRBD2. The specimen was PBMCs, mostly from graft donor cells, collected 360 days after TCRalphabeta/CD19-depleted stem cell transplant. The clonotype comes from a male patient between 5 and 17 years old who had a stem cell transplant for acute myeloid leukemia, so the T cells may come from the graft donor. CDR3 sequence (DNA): TGCAGTGTCCCTAGCGGGATCGGCACCGGGGAGCTGTTTTTT. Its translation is CSVPSGIGTGELFF.